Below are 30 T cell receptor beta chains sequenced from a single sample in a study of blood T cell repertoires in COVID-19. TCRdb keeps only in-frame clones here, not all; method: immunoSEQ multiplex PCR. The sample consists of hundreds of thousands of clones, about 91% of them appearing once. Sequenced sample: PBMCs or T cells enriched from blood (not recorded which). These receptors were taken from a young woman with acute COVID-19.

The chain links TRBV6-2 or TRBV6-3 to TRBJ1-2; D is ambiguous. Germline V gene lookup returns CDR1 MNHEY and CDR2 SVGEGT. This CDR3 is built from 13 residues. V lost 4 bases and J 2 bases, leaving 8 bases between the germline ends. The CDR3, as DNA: TGTGCCAGCAGTTTGGCAGAAAACTATGGCTACACCTTC. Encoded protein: CASSLAENYGYTF.

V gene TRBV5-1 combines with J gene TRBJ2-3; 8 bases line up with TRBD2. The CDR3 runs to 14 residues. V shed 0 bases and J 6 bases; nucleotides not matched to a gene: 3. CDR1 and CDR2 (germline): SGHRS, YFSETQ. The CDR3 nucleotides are TGCGCCAGCAGCTTGGAGGGACTAGAGGATACGCAGTATTTT. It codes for CASSLEGLEDTQYF.

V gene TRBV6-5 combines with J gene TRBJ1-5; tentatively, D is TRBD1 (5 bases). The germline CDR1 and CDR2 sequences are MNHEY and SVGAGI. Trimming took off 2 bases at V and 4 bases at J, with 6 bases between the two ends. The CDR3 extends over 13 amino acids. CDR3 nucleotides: TGTGCCAGCAGTTACGACAGTAATCAGCCCCAGCATTTT. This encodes CASSYDSNQPQHF.

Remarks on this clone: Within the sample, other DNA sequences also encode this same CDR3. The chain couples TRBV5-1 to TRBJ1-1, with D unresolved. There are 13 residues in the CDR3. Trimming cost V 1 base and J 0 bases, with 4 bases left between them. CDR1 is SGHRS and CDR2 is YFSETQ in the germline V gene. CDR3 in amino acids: CASSLTVNTEAFF. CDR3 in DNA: TGCGCCAGCAGCTTGACAGTGAACACTGAAGCTTTCTTT.

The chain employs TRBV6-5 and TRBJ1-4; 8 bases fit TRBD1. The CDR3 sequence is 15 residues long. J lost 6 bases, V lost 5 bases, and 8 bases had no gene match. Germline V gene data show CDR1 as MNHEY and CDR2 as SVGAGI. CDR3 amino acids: CASSTPGTGHEKLFF. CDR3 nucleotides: TGTGCCAGCAGTACACCCGGGACAGGCCATGAAAAACTGTTTTTT.

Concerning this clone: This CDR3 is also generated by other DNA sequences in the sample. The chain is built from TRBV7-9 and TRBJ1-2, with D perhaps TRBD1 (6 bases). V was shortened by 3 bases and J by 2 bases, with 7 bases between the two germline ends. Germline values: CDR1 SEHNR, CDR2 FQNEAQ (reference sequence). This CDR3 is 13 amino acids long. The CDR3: CASSLGQNYGYTF. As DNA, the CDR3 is TGTGCCAGCAGCTTGGGACAAAACTATGGCTACACCTTC.

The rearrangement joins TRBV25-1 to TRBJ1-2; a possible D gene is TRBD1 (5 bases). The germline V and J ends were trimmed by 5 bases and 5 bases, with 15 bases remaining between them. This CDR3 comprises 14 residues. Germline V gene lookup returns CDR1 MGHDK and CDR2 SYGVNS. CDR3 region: CASSSGGGLYGYTF. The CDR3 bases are TGTGCCAGCAGTTCCGGGGGAGGGCTATATGGCTACACCTTC.

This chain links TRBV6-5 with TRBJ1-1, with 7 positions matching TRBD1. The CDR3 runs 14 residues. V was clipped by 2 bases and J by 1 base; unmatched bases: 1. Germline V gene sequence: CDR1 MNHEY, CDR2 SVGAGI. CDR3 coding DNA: TGTGCCAGCAGTTACGACAGGGAGAACACTGAAGCTTTCTTT. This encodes CASSYDRENTEAFF.

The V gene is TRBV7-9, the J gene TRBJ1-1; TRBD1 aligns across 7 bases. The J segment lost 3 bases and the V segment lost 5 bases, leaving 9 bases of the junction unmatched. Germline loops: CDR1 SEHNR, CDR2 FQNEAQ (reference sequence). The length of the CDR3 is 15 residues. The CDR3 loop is CASSPRQGRYTEAFF. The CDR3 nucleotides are TGTGCCAGCAGCCCACGACAGGGTCGGTACACTGAAGCTTTCTTT.

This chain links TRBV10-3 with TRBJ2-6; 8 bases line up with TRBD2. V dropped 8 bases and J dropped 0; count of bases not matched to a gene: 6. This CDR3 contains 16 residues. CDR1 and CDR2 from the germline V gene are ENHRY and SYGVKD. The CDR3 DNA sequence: TGTGCCATCTCTAGCGGGTCCCACTCTGGGGCCAACGTCCTGACTTTC. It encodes CAISSGSHSGANVLTF.

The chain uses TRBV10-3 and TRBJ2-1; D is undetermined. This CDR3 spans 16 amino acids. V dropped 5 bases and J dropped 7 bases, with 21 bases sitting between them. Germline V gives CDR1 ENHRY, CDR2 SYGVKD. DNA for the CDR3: TGTGCCATCAGTCTAACCTCCCCAACTCTAGATAATGAGCAGTTCTTC. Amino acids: CAISLTSPTLDNEQFF.

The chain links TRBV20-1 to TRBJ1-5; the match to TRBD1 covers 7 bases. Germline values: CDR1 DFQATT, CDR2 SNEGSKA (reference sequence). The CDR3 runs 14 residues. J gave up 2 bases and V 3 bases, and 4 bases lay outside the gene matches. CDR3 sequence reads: CSASQGDRNQPQHF. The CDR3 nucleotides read TGCAGTGCTAGTCAGGGGGACCGCAATCAGCCCCAGCATTTT.

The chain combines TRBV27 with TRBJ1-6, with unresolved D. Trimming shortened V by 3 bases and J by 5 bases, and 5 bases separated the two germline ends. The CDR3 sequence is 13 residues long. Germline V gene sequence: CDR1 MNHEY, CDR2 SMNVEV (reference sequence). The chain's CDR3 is CASSFFDNSPLHF. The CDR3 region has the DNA TGTGCCAGCAGTTTTTTCGATAATTCACCCCTCCACTTT.

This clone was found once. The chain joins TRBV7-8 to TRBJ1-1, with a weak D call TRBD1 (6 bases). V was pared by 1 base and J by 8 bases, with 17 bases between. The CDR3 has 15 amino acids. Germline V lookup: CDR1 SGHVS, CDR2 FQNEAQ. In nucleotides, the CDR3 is TGTGCCAGCAGCTTAGAAAGGGGGTTGGGGGAAGAAGCTTTCTTT. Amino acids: CASSLERGLGEEAFF.

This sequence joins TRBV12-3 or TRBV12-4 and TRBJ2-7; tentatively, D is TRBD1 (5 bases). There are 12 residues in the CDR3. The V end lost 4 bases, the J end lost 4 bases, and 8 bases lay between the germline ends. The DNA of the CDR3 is TGTGCCAGCAGTTCCCAGGGATACGAGCAGTACTTC. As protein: CASSSQGYEQYF.

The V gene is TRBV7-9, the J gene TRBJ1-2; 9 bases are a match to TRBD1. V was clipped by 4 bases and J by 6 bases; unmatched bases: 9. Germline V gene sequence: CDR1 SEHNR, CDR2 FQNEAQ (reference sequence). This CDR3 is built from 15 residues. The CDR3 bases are TGTGCCAGCAGCTCTTACAGGGGGCGCGCCGATGGCTACACCTTC. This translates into CASSSYRGRADGYTF.

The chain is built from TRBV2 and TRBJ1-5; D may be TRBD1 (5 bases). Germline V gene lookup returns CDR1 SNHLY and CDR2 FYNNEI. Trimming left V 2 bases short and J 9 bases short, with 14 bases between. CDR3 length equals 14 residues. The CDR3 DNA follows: TGTGCCAGCAGTGAAAATCAACACGGGGGGCCCCAGCATTTT. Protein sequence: CASSENQHGGPQHF.

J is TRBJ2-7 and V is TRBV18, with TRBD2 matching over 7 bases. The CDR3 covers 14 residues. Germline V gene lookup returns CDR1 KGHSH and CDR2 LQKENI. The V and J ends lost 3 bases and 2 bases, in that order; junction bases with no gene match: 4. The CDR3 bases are TGTGCCAGCTCACCCCGGGGGGTAACCTACGAGCAGTACTTC. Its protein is CASSPRGVTYEQYF.

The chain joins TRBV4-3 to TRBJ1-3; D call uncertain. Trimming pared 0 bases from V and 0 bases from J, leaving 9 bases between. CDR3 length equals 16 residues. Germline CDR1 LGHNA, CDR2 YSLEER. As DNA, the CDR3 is TGCGCCAGCAGCCAAGACGTACGGAGCTCTGGAAACACCATATATTTT. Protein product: CASSQDVRSSGNTIYF.

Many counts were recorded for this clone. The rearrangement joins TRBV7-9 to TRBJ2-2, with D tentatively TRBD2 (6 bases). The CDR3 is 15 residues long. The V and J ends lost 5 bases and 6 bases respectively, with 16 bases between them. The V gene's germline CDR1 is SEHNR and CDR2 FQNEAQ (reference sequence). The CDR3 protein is CASSVASGGAGELFF. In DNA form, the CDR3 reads TGTGCCAGCAGCGTCGCCTCCGGGGGAGCCGGGGAGCTGTTTTTT. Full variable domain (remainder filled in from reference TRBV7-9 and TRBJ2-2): DTGVSQNPRHKITKRGQNVTFRCDPISEHNRLYWYRQTLGQGPEFLTYFQNEAQLEKSRLLSDRFSAERPKGSFSTLEIQRTEQGDSAMYLCASSVASGGAGELFFGEGSRLTVL.

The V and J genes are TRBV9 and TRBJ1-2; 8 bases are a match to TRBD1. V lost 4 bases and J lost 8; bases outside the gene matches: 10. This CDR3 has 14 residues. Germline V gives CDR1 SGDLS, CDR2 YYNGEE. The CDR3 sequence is CASSITWTGPGYTF. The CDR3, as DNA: TGTGCCAGCAGCATCACGTGGACAGGGCCAGGCTACACCTTC.

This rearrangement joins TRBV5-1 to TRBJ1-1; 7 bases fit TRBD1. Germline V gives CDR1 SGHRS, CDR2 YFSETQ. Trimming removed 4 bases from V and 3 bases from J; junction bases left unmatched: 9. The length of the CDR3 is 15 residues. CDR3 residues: CASSRGGRGDTEAFF. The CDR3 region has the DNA TGCGCCAGCAGCCGGGGCGGCAGGGGGGACACTGAAGCTTTCTTT.

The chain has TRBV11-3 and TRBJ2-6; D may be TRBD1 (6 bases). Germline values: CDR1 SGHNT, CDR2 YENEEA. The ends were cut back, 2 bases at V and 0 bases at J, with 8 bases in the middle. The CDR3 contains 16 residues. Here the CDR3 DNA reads TGTGCCAGCAGCTTACTAGGGGGCTCTGGGGCCAACGTCCTGACTTTC. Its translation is CASSLLGGSGANVLTF.

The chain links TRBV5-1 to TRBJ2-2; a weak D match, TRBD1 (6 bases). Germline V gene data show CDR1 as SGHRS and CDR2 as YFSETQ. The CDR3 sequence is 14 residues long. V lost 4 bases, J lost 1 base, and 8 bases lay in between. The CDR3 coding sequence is TGCGCCAGCAGCCAGGGACAGAACACCGGGGAGCTGTTTTTT. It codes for CASSQGQNTGELFF.

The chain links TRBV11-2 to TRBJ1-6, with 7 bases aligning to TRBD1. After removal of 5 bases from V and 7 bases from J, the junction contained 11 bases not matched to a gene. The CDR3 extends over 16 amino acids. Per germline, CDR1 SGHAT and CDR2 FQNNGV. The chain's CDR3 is CASSKGTDLHNSPLHF. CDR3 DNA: TGTGCCAGCAGCAAGGGGACAGATCTCCACAATTCACCCCTCCACTTT.

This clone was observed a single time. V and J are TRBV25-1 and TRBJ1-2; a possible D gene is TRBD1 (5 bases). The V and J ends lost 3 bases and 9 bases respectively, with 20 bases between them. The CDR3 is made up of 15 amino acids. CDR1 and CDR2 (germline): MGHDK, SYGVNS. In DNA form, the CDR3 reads TGTGCCAGCAGTGAGCCCGGGACTAGGTACGCAAGCTACACCTTC. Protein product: CASSEPGTRYASYTF.

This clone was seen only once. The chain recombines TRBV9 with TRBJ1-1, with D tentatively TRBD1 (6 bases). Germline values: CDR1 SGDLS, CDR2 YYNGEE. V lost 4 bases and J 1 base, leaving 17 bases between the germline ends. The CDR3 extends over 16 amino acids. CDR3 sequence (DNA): TGTGCCAGCAGCAACGGACAGCGACCAGAGAACACTGAAGCTTTCTTT. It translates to CASSNGQRPENTEAFF.

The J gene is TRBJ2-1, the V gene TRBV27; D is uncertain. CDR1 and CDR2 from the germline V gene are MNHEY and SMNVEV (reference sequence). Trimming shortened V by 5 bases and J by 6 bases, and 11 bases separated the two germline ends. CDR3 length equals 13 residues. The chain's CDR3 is CASSLSWANEQFF. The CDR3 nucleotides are TGTGCCAGCAGTCTGTCCTGGGCCAATGAGCAGTTCTTC.

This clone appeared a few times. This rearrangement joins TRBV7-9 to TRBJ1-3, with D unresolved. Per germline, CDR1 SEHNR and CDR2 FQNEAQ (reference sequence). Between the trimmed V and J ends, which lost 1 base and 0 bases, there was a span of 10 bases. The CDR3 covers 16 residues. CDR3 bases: TGTGCCAGCAGCTTAGTGCACCCCTACTCTGGAAACACCATATATTTT. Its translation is CASSLVHPYSGNTIYF.

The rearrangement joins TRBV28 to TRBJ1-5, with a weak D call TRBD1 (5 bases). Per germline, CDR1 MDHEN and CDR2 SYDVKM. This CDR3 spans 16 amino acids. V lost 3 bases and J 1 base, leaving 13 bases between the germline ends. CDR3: CASSFLTGASNQPQHF. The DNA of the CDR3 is TGTGCCAGCAGTTTCCTCACAGGTGCGAGCAATCAGCCCCAGCATTTT. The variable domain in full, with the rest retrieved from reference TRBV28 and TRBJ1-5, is DVKVTQSSRYLVKRTGEKVFLECVQDMDHENMFWYRQDPGLGLRLIYFSYDVKMKEKGDIPEGYSVSREKKERFSLILESASTNQTSMYLCASSFLTGASNQPQHFGDGTRLSIL.